This T cell receptor (beta chain) came from a study of post-analysis software for immune sequencing data. The wider study: Recorded disease courses covered relapsing-remitting, secondary progressive and progressive-relapsing multiple sclerosis. Some patients had no subtype annotation.

Unique molecular identifiers were carried by the TCR beta cDNA libraries. MiXCR, run by TCRdb on the PCR reads, gives a single entry per CDR3 protein. The sample contains hundreds of thousands of distinct CDR3 sequences, about 57% of which appear only once. Points on this clonotype: Its antigen is undetermined.

CDR3 size: 18 residues. Looked up from germline, CDR1 is SGDLS and CDR2 is YYNGEE. Deletions cut 5 bases from V and 1 base from J, with 23 bases between. Whole-study results and caveats: When compared against controls, multiple sclerosis patients showed significantly lower normalized Chao1 diversity. When patients were compared with controls, about 5 TRBV segments were more frequent, TRBV5-6, TRBV5-1 and TRBV20-1 among them. When the samples were clustered directly with F measure, those that had been prepared in the same batch showed strong co-clustering.

This TCR was recovered from a girl between 5 and 17 years old with multiple sclerosis. Material for sequencing was blood. V is TRBV9 and J is TRBJ2-3; D ambiguous. This chain's CDR3 is CASSPQLHWVEGTDTQYF. CDR3 DNA sequence: TGTGCCAGCAGTCCCCAACTTCACTGGGTCGAAGGCACAGATACGCAGTATTTT.